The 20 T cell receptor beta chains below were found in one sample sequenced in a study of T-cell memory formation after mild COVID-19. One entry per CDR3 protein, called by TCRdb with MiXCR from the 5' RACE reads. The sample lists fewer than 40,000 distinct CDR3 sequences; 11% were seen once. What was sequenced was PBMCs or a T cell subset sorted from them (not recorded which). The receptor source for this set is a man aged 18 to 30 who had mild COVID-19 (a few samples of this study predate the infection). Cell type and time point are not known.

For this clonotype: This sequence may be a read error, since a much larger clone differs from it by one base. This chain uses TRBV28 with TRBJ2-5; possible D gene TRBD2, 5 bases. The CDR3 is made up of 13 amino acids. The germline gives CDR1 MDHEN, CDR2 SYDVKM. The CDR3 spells CASSHDMRETQCF. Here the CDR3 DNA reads TGTGCCAGCAGCCACGACATGAGGGAGACCCAGTGCTTC.

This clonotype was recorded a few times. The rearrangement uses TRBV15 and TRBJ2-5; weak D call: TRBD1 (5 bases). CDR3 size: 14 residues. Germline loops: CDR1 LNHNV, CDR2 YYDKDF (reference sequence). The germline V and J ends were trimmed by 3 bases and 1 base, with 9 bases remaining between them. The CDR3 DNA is TGTGCCACCAGCAGTCGTAGGGGCCAAGAGACCCAGTACTTC. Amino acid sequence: CATSSRRGQETQYF. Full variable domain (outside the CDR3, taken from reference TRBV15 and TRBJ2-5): DAMVIQNPRYQVTQFGKPVTLSCSQTLNHNVMYWYQQKSSQAPKLLFHYYDKDFNNEADTPDNFQSRRPNTSFCFLDIRSPGLGDTAMYLCATSSRRGQETQYFGPGTRLLVL.

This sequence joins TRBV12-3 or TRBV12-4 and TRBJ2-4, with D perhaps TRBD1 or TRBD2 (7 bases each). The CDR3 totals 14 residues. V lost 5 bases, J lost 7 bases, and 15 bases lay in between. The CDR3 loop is CASSPLGGGNIQYF. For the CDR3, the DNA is TGTGCCAGCAGTCCCTTGGGAGGGGGCAACATTCAGTACTTC.

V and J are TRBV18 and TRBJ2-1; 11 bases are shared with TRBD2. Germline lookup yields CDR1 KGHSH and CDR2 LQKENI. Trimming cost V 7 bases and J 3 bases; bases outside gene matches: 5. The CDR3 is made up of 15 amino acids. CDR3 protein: CASFSGTSGYNEQFF. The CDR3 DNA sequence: TGTGCCAGCTTCTCCGGGACTAGCGGCTACAATGAGCAGTTCTTC.

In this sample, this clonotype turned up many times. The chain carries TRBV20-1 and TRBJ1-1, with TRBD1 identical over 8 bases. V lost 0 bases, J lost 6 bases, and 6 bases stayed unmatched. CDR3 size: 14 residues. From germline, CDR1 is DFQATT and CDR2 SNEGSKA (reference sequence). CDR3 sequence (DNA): TGCAGTGCTAGAGAAAGGGGGACAGGAGCTGAAGCTTTCTTT. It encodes CSARERGTGAEAFF.

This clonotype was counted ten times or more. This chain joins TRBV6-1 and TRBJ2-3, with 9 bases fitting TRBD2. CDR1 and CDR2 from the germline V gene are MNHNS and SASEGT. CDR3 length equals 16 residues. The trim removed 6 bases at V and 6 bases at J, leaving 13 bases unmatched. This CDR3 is CASSSSGGSRSDTQYF. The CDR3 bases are TGTGCCAGCAGCTCAAGCGGGGGGTCGCGGTCCGATACGCAGTATTTT.

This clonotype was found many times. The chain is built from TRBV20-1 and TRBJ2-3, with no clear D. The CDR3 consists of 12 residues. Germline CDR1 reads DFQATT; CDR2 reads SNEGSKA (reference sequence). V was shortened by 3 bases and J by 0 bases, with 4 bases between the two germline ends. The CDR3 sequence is CSASPSTDTQYF. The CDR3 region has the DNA TGCAGTGCTAGCCCCAGCACAGATACGCAGTATTTT.

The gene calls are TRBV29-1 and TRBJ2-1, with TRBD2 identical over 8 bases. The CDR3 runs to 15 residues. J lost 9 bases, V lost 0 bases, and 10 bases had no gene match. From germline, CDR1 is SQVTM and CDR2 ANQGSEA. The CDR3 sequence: CSVEDFQREYGEQFF. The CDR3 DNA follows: TGCAGCGTTGAAGATTTCCAGCGGGAGTACGGTGAGCAGTTCTTC.

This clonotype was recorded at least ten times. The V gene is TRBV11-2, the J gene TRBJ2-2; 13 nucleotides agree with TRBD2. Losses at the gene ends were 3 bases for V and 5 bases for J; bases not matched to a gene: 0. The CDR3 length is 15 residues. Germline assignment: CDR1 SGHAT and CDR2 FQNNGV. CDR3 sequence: CASSLGLAGTGELFF. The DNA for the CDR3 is TGTGCCAGCAGCTTGGGACTAGCGGGGACCGGGGAGCTGTTTTTT.

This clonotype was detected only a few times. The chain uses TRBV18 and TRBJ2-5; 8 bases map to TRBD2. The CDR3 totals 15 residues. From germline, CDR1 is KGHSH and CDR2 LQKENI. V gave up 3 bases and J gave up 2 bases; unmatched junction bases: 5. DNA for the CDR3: TGTGCCAGCTCACCTCGGATAGCGGGACAAGAGACCCAGTACTTC. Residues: CASSPRIAGQETQYF.

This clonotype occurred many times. CDR3 bases: TGCGCCAGCAGCCCTGCGGTTCTCTCGGAGAACGAGCAGTACTTC. Translating gives CASSPAVLSENEQYF. The chain carries TRBV5-1 and TRBJ2-7; unclear D gene. There are 15 residues in the CDR3. The germline V and J ends were trimmed by 4 bases and 5 bases, with 19 bases remaining between them. CDR1 and CDR2 from the germline V gene are SGHRS and YFSETQ.

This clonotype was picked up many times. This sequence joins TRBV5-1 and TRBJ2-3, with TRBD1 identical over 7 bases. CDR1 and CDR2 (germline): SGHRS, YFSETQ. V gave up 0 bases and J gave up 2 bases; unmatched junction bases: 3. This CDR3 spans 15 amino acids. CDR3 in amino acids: CASSLEGQYTDTQYF. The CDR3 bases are TGCGCCAGCAGCTTGGAGGGACAGTACACAGATACGCAGTATTTT.

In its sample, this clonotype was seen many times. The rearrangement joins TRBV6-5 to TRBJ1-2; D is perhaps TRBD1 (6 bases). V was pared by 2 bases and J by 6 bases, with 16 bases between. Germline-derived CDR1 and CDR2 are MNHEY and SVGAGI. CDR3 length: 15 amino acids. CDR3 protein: CASSYVNTGSNGYTF. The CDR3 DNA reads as TGTGCCAGCAGTTACGTAAACACAGGGTCGAATGGCTACACCTTC.

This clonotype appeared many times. For the CDR3, the DNA is TGTGCCATCAGTAACAGGGGGCCTAACACCGGGGAGCTGTTTTTT. This gives the protein CAISNRGPNTGELFF. J is TRBJ2-2 and V is TRBV10-3; 9 bases align to TRBD1. There are 15 residues in the CDR3. CDR1 is ENHRY, CDR2 SYGVKD, per germline. With 5 bases clipped from V and 2 bases from J, the junction kept 3 bases outside the gene matches.

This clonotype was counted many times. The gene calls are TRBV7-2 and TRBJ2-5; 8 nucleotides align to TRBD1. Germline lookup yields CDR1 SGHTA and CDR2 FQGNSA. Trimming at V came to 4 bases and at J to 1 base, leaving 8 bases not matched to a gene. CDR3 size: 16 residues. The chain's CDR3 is CASSSIGTGSQETQYF. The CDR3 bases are TGTGCCAGCAGCTCAATAGGGACAGGCAGCCAAGAGACCCAGTACTTC.

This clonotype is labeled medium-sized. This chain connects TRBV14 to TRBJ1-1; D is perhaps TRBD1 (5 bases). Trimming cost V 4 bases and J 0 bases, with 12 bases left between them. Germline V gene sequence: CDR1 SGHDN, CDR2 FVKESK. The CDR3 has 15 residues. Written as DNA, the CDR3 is TGTGCCAGCAGCCGGGGAGGGGCTTTGAACACTGAAGCTTTCTTT. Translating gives CASSRGGALNTEAFF.

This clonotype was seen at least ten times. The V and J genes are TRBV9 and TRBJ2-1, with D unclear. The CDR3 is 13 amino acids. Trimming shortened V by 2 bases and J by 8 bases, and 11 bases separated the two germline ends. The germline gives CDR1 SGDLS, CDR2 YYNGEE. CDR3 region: CASSVEGRDEQFF. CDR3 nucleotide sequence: TGTGCCAGCAGCGTGGAAGGACGGGATGAGCAGTTCTTC.

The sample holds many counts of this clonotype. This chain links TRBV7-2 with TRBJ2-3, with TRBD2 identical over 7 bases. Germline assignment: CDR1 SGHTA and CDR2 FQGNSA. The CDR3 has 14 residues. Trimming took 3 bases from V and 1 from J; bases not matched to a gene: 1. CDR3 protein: CASSFTSGTDTQYF. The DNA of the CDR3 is TGTGCCAGCAGCTTTACTAGCGGCACAGATACGCAGTATTTT.

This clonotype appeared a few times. CDR3 sequence reads: CAWQGLAEETQYF. The CDR3 nucleotides are TGTGCCTGGCAAGGACTAGCAGAAGAGACCCAGTACTTC. This sequence joins TRBV30 and TRBJ2-5; 8 positions match TRBD2. J was trimmed by 3 bases and V by 5 bases; bases with no gene match: 5. This CDR3 has 13 amino acids. Germline values: CDR1 GTSNPN, CDR2 SVGIG (reference sequence).

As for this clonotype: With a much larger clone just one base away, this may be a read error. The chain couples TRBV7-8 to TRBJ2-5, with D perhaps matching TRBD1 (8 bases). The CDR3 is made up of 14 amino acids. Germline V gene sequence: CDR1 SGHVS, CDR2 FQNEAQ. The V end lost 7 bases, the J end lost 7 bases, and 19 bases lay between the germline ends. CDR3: CASNPTGEGGTQYF. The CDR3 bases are TGTGCCAGCAACCCGACAGGGGAGGGAGGGACCCAGTACTTC.